This T cell receptor (beta chain) emerged from a study of vaccination and CD4 T cells after COVID-19. Study-wide background: A median of 101 days (range 35 to 161) separated diagnosis from post-COVID sampling.

In regard to this clonotype: What it recognizes is unknown.

The assay that was used to sequence DNA from cultured CD4+ T cells was the Oncomine TCR Beta short-read assay. TCRdb independently ran MiXCR on the PCR reads; one entry per CDR3 protein. Seen here are 13,000 or so distinct CDR3 sequences, roughly two fifths observed once, and the top ten hold about 8.6%. The CDR3 runs 14 residues. Germline V gives CDR1 SGHKS, CDR2 YYEKEE (reference sequence). V lost 0 bases and J lost 5, with 8 bases in between. Treatment of the sample: roughly 10-day PBMC culture with coronavirus spike peptide pools or control peptides (ViraFEST assay). Before TCRs were sequenced, ViraFEST expanded antigen-specific T cells with peptide pools. Points from the study as a whole: Relatively few convalescent patients and no early post-infection timepoints were analyzed.

The sequencing sample was made of CD4+ T cells from blood, cultured in vitro. This receptor was identified in a human donor who had recovered from COVID-19. The genes are TRBV5-5 and TRBJ2-2, with D uncertain. Written as DNA, the CDR3 is TGTGCCAGCAGCTTGGTTTTGGGGACCGGGGAGCTGTTTTTT. It translates to CASSLVLGTGELFF.